This T cell receptor (beta chain) derives from a study of cytomegalovirus exposure and HLA in healthy donors. Study results and caveats: Association with HLA alleles at 0.05 false discovery rate was found for 15,000 or so TCR beta sequences in a later analysis.

A multiplex PCR was run with 60 Vbeta primers and 13 Jbeta primers. This table comes from immunoSEQ multiplex PCR, and its TCRdb copy is limited to in-frame clones, with some not included. The top ten clones hold 5% to 6.5% of a sample with roughly 100,000 clones, about 83% of them seen once. Worth noting for this clone: Its specificity is unknown.

The V end was cut by 0 bases, the J end by 3 bases, with 2 bases between. This CDR3 has 12 amino acids. Looked up from germline, CDR1 is SNHLY and CDR2 is FYNNEI. The V and J genes are TRBV2 and TRBJ2-5; D not resolved. The receptor comes from a man aged 18 to 29 in good health and CMV-seronegative. The source material was PBMCs. This CDR3 is CASSEAEETQYF. The CDR3 DNA follows: TGTGCCAGCAGTGAAGCCGAAGAGACCCAGTACTTC.